This is a list of T cell receptor delta chains from one sample in a study of gammadelta T cells in human blood. TCRdb made new clone calls on the RT-PCR reads using CATT. Of 700 to 850 delta-chain clones in the sample, around 14% were seen once. The specimen sequenced was non-Vgamma9Vdelta2 gamma-delta T cells from fetal blood. These receptors came from a human fetus. CDR3s include the opening cysteine and the closing phenylalanine or tryptophan. Each record gives: V gene, J gene, CDR3 length, CDR3 protein.

TRDV1	TRDJ3	18	CALGELWGSSWDTRQMFF
TRDV2	TRDJ3	24	CACDRTFLSTTWGSSSWDTRQMFF
TRDV2	TRDJ3	20	CACVSTGGSLSSWDTRQMFF
TRAV29/DV5	TRDJ1	17	CAATVFLRGGNTDKLIF
TRDV1	TRDJ1	15	CALGELGGYTDKLIF
TRDV1	TRDJ3	19	CALGTYYWGSPWDTRQMFF
TRDV1	TRDJ1	20	CALGELPDWGIRGQNDKLIF
TRDV1	TRDJ2	17	CALGDIEWDVVEAQLFF
TRDV1	TRDJ1	22	CALGELPIPRLHPSRYTDRLIF
TRDV2	TRDJ3	17	CACDTVGGYWDTRQMFF
TRAV29/DV5	TRDJ3	19	CAASVLGDRGSWDTRQMFF
TRDV2	TRDJ3	19	CACDTRLGVDSWDTRQMFF
TRDV1	TRDJ1	17	CALGELWGSLYTDKLIF
TRAV29/DV5	TRDJ2	16	CAASALLGDVTAQLFF
TRDV1	TRDJ3	19	CALGEPSGEHSWDTRQMFF
TRDV3	TRDJ2	14	CARLGIRGTAQLFF
TRDV3	TRDJ2	12	CAFGGLTAQLFF
TRDV3	TRDJ1	17	CAFGIFLRGFHTDKLIF
TRDV2	TRDJ1	15	CACDSGGYEADKLIF
TRDV2	TRDJ1	16	CACDPGGYPYTDKLIF
TRDV1	TRDJ2	16	CALGVPTGGYSTQLFF
TRAV38-2/DV8	TRDJ1	22	CAYRSPRILRASVLGLTDKLIF
TRDV1	-	15	CALGVLPTVTAQLIF
TRDV1	TRDJ1	17	CALGGLLPGDGADKLIF
TRDV3	TRDJ2	14	CAFTTPYLIAQLFF
TRDV2	TRDJ3	19	CACDSRGGLRSWDTRQMFF
TRDV1	TRDJ1	15	CALGEPGTHTDKLIF
TRDV1	TRDJ1	17	CALGGLRGGGYTDKLIF
TRAV29/DV5	TRDJ1	12	CAALQDTDKLIF
TRDV1	TRDJ1	21	CALGELLLQGVGDPFTDKLIF
TRDV1	TRDJ3	18	CALGELGDTSWDTRQMFF
TRDV1	TRDJ2	22	CALGERGSYVCDGGYPTAQLFF
TRDV1	TRDJ1	15	CALGELEGVTDKLIF
TRAV29/DV5	TRDJ2	14	CAASAREPTAQLFF
TRDV1	TRDJ3	25	CALGESPTGIWGPYPRSWDTRQMFF
TRDV3	TRDJ1	17	CAFPYTGGYGYTDKLIF
TRDV2	TRDJ3	20	CACDEERIPGTPWDTRQMFF
TRDV2	TRDJ1	15	CACDTGGYVENKLIF
TRDV2	TRDJ3	20	CACDTGGMGRSSWDTRQMFF
TRDV2	TRDJ1	16	CACDTERLVDGDKLIF
TRDV1	TRDJ1	21	CALGESGLLGDTLPETDKLIF
TRDV1	TRDJ3	20	CALGETVWGVSSWDTRQMFF
TRDV2	TRDJ1	14	CACVTGGYTDKLIF
TRAV38-2/DV8	TRDJ2	17	CAYRSVLGVPLTAQLFF
TRDV2	TRDJ1	15	CACDTGGGFSDKLIF
TRAV38-2/DV8	TRDJ1	15	CAYRSAGVATDKLIF
TRDV3	TRDJ2	15	CAFGGLGDPTAQLFF